The clone carrying this T cell receptor beta chain is medium-sized by frequency. Its antigen is unidentified. Germline V gene sequence: CDR1 SGHRS, CDR2 YFSETQ. CDR3 length: 14 residues. Memory CD8+ T cells of the stem-like type (TSTEM) were CCR7+ PD-1- TIGIT-. This sample was taken from a study of human CD8 memory T cell subsets. Broader study findings: Greater diversity in stem-like memory than precursor exhausted T cells was suggested by Chao1 estimates. Sequencing in this study was performed exclusively on T cell receptor beta chains. Stem-like memory T cell repertoires overlapped minimally with precursor exhausted T cell repertoires.

Construction of TCR beta libraries was accomplished by means of UMI-labeled 5' RACE. TCRdb re-called the 5' RACE reads; every CDR3 protein appears as one record, without DNA. This sample contains roughly 17,000 distinct CDR3 sequences. The source is a human donor in good health. J is TRBJ2-7 and V is TRBV5-1; the TCRdb D gene call, TRBD1, has no DNA to confirm it. Specimen: CD8+ stem-like memory T cells (TSCM and TCM) sorted from PBMCs. Subset meaning: stem-like memory CD8 T cells (TSTEM), CCR7+ PD-1- TIGIT-. The CDR3 region is CASSLVGQDDEQYF.